This TCR beta chain is drawn from a study of T cell repertoires in cytomegalovirus infection. As for the study in general: Through public TCR beta signatures, both CMV infection and matching HLA type were indicated.

TCRdb processed the reads anew with MiXCR; each CDR3 protein has one entry. The table includes about 310,000 distinct CDR3 sequences, 20% to 30% detected once. Losses at the gene ends were 1 base for V and 6 bases for J; bases not matched to a gene: 6. The CDR3 runs to 15 residues. Germline V CDR1 and CDR2: SGHNT, YENEEA. This clonotype turned up a few times. Its antigen is not identified. The origin of this receptor is a human donor in good health (CMV status not recorded). Some clones in this sample may be carry-over from other donors' samples. The sample was cultured PBMCs, taken from culture after CMV antigen stimulation. This chain links TRBV11-3 with TRBJ2-1, with 7 bases aligning to TRBD2. The CDR3 DNA reads TGTGCCAGCAGCTTAGCGGGAGGACCACCCAATGAGCAGTTCTTC. Protein product: CASSLAGGPPNEQFF. The entire variable domain, with the rest obtained from reference TRBV11-3 and TRBJ2-1, is as follows: EAGVVQSPRYKIIEKKQPVAFWCNPISGHNTLYWYLQNLGQGPELLIRYENEEAVDDSQLPKDRFSAERLKGVDSTLKIQPAELGDSAVYLCASSLAGGPPNEQFFGPGTRLTVL.